This T cell receptor beta chain was identified in a study of cytomegalovirus exposure and HLA in healthy donors. The wider study: The same platform used for the 500 to 850 first-cohort repertoires was also used for the 120 validation repertoires, as a later analysis reported.

Sequencing was performed with immunoSEQ multiplex PCR; in TCRdb, only in-frame clones are kept and a portion is missing. The sample records under 200,000 clones, under 90% being singletons. The sample was PBMCs. The clonotype originates from a woman aged 18-30 years in good health and CMV-seropositive.

The CDR3 nucleotides are TGCGCCAGCAGCCAAGGCCAGGGGGTAAGGACCGGGGAGCTGTTTTTT. The encoded protein is CASSQGQGVRTGELFF. The chain recombines TRBV4-1 with TRBJ2-2, with 7 bases lining up with TRBD1. After removal of 1 base from V and 5 bases from J, the junction contained 7 bases not matched to a gene. In germline, CDR1 is MGHRA, CDR2 YSYEKL. The CDR3 length is 16 residues.